Below, 2 T cell receptor beta chains from the same sample are listed, as sequenced in a study of T cell responses to AZD1222 COVID-19 vaccine (dated by TCRdb to the early 2020s). The receptor library was made with the immunoSEQ multiplex PCR assay. The table was pulled from immuneACCESS by TCRdb, which kept in-frame rearrangements only. Such tables lose some clones; where checked, under half of the loss comes from unresolved V genes, and the rest has no known cause. Recorded for this sample are fewer than 180,000 clones; around 94% of them occurred a single time. The ten largest clones add up to 0.95% to 1.5% of the sample. The time point label, read with the paper, signifies: baseline before first vaccination. Source: peripheral blood, taken on day 0 of AZD1222 vaccination. These receptors were taken from an adult in good health.

The chain uses TRBV5-4 and TRBJ1-1; D may be TRBD1 (5 bases). The germline gives CDR1 SGHNT, CDR2 YYREEE (reference sequence). V was cut by 4 bases and J by 3 bases, with 16 bases left in between. The CDR3 extends over 15 amino acids. In DNA form, the CDR3 reads TGTGCCAGCAGCCCCCTAGGAGGGGACGACACTGAAGCTTTCTTT. As protein: CASSPLGGDDTEAFF.

The V gene is TRBV27, the J gene TRBJ1-2; D remains ambiguous. The germline CDR1 and CDR2 sequences are MNHEY and SMNVEV (reference sequence). CDR3 length equals 15 residues. Trimming took 6 bases from V and 7 from J, leaving 21 bases between them. The CDR3 reads CASSYTWEGTGGYTF. CDR3 nucleotide sequence: TGTGCCAGCAGCTATACCTGGGAGGGAACGGGTGGCTACACCTTC.